The next 10 T cell receptor beta chains were all read from a single sample in a study of blood T cell repertoires in COVID-19 (dated by TCRdb to the early 2020s). The library came from the immunoSEQ multiplex PCR assay. TCRdb stores this immuneACCESS table with in-frame sequences only. Part of the clones is absent; in the studies checked, under half of the shortfall reflects unresolved V genes, and no reason is known for the rest. The sample table contains approximately 170,000 clones; only one count was recorded for approximately 85% of them. Under 3.5% of the sample is held by the ten biggest clonotypes. Sequencing was carried out using peripheral blood. The receptors derive from a woman older than 75 with COVID-19, enrolled during active disease.

This chain links TRBV10-3 with TRBJ2-1; 7 nucleotides agree with TRBD1. Germline values: CDR1 ENHRY, CDR2 SYGVKD. Trimming took 10 bases from V and 3 from J; bases not matched to a gene: 6. The length of the CDR3 is 13 residues. DNA for the CDR3: TGTGCCACCCCAAACAGGGGCTACAATGAGCAGTTCTTC. The encoded protein is CATPNRGYNEQFF.

This rearrangement joins TRBV18 to TRBJ1-6, with D unresolved. Trimming stripped 0 bases from V and 0 bases from J, with 9 bases between. In germline, CDR1 is KGHSH, CDR2 LQKENI. The CDR3 totals 17 residues. CDR3 in amino acids: CASSPPGRSSYNSPLHF. The CDR3 nucleotides are TGTGCCAGCTCACCACCCGGAAGGAGCTCCTATAATTCACCCCTCCACTTT.

The chain couples TRBV5-6 to TRBJ2-7, with 8 bases fitting TRBD1. Germline CDR1 and CDR2: SGHDT and YYEEEE. J lost 6 bases, V lost 5 bases, and 7 bases had no gene match. The CDR3 contains 13 residues. CDR3 bases: TGTGCCAGCAGTCGCGGACAGGGCCCCGAGCAGTACTTC. Protein: CASSRGQGPEQYF.

This chain uses TRBV3-1 (or the pseudogene TRBV3-2) with TRBJ2-5; TRBD2 matches at 7 bases. The V gene's germline CDR1 is LGHDT and CDR2 YNNKEL (reference sequence). With V trimmed by 3 bases and J by 2 bases, 6 bases remained unmatched. CDR3 length equals 15 residues. In nucleotides, the CDR3 is TGTGCCAGCAGCCAGACGGGACTATTACAAGAGACCCAGTACTTC. This encodes CASSQTGLLQETQYF.

The V call is TRBV10-1, the J call TRBJ1-1; maybe TRBD1 (6 bases). V was pared by 2 bases and J by 8 bases, with 9 bases between. The CDR3 runs 12 residues. Germline V gene lookup returns CDR1 WNHNN and CDR2 SYGVQD (reference sequence). CDR3 residues: CASSEIQGEAFF. DNA for the CDR3: TGCGCCAGCAGTGAGATTCAGGGGGAAGCTTTCTTT.

The CDR3 sequence: CASSSSSVKETQYF. The CDR3 bases are TGTGCCAGCAGCAGTTCTAGCGTAAAAGAGACCCAGTACTTC. The genes are TRBV5-4 and TRBJ2-5, with D possibly TRBD2 on 6 matching bases. Trimming cost V 4 bases and J 3 bases, with 13 bases left between them. The CDR3 extends over 14 amino acids. CDR1 is SGHNT and CDR2 is YYREEE in the germline V gene (reference sequence).

This clone has just one count. The chain recombines TRBV18 with TRBJ2-2; 7 bases are a match to TRBD2. The CDR3 runs 16 residues. The J segment lost 3 bases and the V segment lost 2 bases, leaving 6 bases of the junction unmatched. In germline, CDR1 is KGHSH, CDR2 LQKENI. CDR3 sequence (DNA): TGTGCCAGCTCACCAATCGGCGGGGGTGACACCGGGGAGCTGTTTTTT. Translated: CASSPIGGGDTGELFF.

V usage is TRBV12-3 or TRBV12-4 and J usage is TRBJ2-5; unclear D gene. CDR3 length equals 13 residues. V was cut by 2 bases and J by 6 bases, with 10 bases left in between. CDR3 bases: TGTGCCAGCAGTTTAATGGTTGGGCAGACCCAGTACTTC. As protein: CASSLMVGQTQYF.

The rearrangement joins TRBV18 to TRBJ1-1; 8 bases line up with TRBD1. Looked up from germline, CDR1 is KGHSH and CDR2 is LQKENI. CDR3 length: 13 residues. Trimming removed 6 bases from V and 3 bases from J; junction bases left unmatched: 3. The DNA for the CDR3 is TGTGCCAGCTCCCAGGACAGGGACACTGAAGCTTTCTTT. Its translation: CASSQDRDTEAFF.

The chain carries TRBV9 and TRBJ1-5; perhaps TRBD1 as D (5 bases). CDR1 SGDLS and CDR2 YYNGEE come from the germline V gene. The length of the CDR3 is 15 residues. The germline V and J ends were trimmed by 0 bases and 2 bases, with 9 bases remaining between them. The CDR3 is CASSVGSGGNQPQHF. CDR3 bases: TGTGCCAGCAGCGTAGGGTCGGGGGGCAATCAGCCCCAGCATTTT.